What follows are 2 T cell receptor beta chains derived from one specimen sequenced in a study of T cell clones after liver transplantation. The data were produced by immunoSEQ multiplex PCR, yet TCRdb's version contains in-frame clones alone and is incomplete. This sample has tens of thousands of clones, with approximately 92% found just once. The sequencing here drew on CD4+ T cells from blood, taken roughly 26 months after liver transplant. These receptors were obtained from a human patient who received a liver transplant. Some T cells may trace back to the graft donor.

In its sample, this clone was seen once. V gene TRBV5-1 combines with J gene TRBJ2-6; D is undetermined. Trimming took 5 bases from V and 2 from J, leaving 8 bases between them. The CDR3 sequence is 14 residues long. Germline assignment: CDR1 SGHRS and CDR2 YFSETQ. The CDR3 DNA sequence: TGCGCCAGCAGATTACGCCCTGGGGCCAACGTCCTGACTTTC. Translation gives CASRLRPGANVLTF.

This clone was observed a single time. The chain couples TRBV11-3 to TRBJ2-1; 10 nucleotides match TRBD2. V was clipped by 4 bases and J by 10 bases; unmatched bases: 13. This CDR3 contains 16 residues. From germline, CDR1 is SGHNT and CDR2 YENEEA. CDR3 amino acids: CASSSKRSGRAGEQFF. CDR3 DNA: TGTGCCAGCAGCTCGAAAAGGAGCGGGAGGGCAGGAGAGCAGTTCTTC.